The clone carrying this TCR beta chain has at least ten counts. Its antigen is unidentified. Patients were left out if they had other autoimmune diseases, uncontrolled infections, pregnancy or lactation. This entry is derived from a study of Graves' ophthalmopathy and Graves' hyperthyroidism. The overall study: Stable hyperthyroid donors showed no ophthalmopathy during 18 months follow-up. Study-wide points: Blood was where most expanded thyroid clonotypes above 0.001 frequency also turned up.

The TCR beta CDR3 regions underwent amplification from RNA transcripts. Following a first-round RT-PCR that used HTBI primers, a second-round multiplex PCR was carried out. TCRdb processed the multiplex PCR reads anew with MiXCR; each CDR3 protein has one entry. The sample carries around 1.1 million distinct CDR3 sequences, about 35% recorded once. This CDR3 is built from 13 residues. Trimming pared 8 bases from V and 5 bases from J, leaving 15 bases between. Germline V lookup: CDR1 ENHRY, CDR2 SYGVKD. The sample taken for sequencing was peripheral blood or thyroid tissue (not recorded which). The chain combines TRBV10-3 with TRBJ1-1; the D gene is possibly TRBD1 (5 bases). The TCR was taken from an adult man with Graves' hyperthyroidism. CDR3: CAIAHGGGTEAFF. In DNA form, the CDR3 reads TGTGCCATCGCCCACGGGGGGGGAACTGAAGCTTTCTTT.